The 16 T cell receptor beta chains below were found in one sample sequenced in a study of graft-versus-host responses after intestinal transplantation. Only in-frame clones appear in the TCRdb table, and some are missing; sequencing was by immunoSEQ multiplex PCR. The sample comprises tens of thousands of clones, roughly nine tenths of which are singletons, and less than 3% rests with the top ten. Specimen: PBMCs, collected approximately 320 days after intestinal transplant. The receptors stem from a human patient who received an intestinal transplant, so some T cells may come from the graft donor.

The chain has TRBV1 and TRBJ1-6; the table's D call, TRBD1, has no DNA check behind it. TRBV1 is listed as a pseudogene. The CDR3 is 17 amino acids. The CDR3 bases are TGCACCAGCAGCCATGGGGACACAGGTTCCCCTAATTCACCCCTCCACTTT. Translated: CTSSHGDTGSPNSPLHF.

This sequence joins TRBV28 and TRBJ1-3; D is unresolved. Between the trimmed V and J ends, which lost 3 bases and 3 bases, there was a span of 12 bases. This CDR3 is 15 amino acids long. Germline CDR1 MDHEN, CDR2 SYDVKM. CDR3 amino acids: CASSFSGSSGNTIYF. The CDR3 DNA reads TGTGCCAGCAGTTTTTCGGGTAGTAGTGGAAACACCATATATTTT.

The chain has TRBV6-1 and TRBJ1-6, with TRBD1 matching 12 bases. Looked up from germline, CDR1 is MNHNS and CDR2 is SASEGT. This CDR3 has 15 residues. The ends lost 2 bases at V and 11 bases at J; junction bases unmatched: 4. The CDR3 DNA reads TGTGCCAGCAGTGAAAGGGGACAGGGGGCTGCACCCCTCCACTTT. Its translation: CASSERGQGAAPLHF.

The chain has TRBV5-1 and TRBJ2-4; 13 bases agree with TRBD2. CDR1 SGHRS and CDR2 YFSETQ come from the germline V gene. CDR3 length equals 16 residues. The J segment lost 5 bases and the V segment lost 3 bases, leaving 5 bases of the junction unmatched. The chain's CDR3 is CASSSGLAGAENIQYF. CDR3 bases: TGCGCCAGCAGCTCCGGACTAGCGGGGGCGGAAAACATTCAGTACTTC.

The chain couples TRBV19 to TRBJ1-1; no definite D call. Germline V gene sequence: CDR1 LNHDA, CDR2 SQIVND (reference sequence). V was clipped by 6 bases and J by 5 bases, with 16 bases between them. CDR3 length: 14 amino acids. CDR3 in amino acids: CASRNHEARTEAFF. CDR3 nucleotides: TGTGCCAGTAGAAATCACGAAGCGCGTACTGAAGCTTTCTTT.

CDR3 loop: CASSLADNEQFF. The DNA for the CDR3 is TGTGCCAGCAGCTTGGCCGATAATGAGCAGTTCTTC. The chain is built from TRBV5-6 and TRBJ2-1, with D unresolved. Trimming pared 0 bases from V and 7 bases from J, leaving 5 bases between. This CDR3 is 12 amino acids long. Germline V gene lookup returns CDR1 SGHDT and CDR2 YYEEEE.

The gene calls are TRBV5-1 and TRBJ2-7, with 10 bases lining up with TRBD2. V gave up 0 bases and J gave up 3 bases; unmatched junction bases: 3. The CDR3 is 15 amino acids. Germline CDR1 is SGHRS and CDR2 is YFSETQ. The CDR3 here is CASSLETSGYYEQYF. Here the CDR3 DNA reads TGCGCCAGCAGCTTGGAGACTAGCGGGTACTACGAGCAGTACTTC.

The genes are TRBV15 and TRBJ2-2; TRBD1 matches 7 bases. The ends lost 2 bases at V and 2 bases at J; junction bases unmatched: 8. Looked up from germline, CDR1 is LNHNV and CDR2 is YYDKDF (reference sequence). The CDR3 totals 17 residues. The CDR3 DNA is TGTGCCACCAGCAGACCTGGACAGGTATACAACACCGGGGAGCTGTTTTTT. Protein product: CATSRPGQVYNTGELFF.

The chain links TRBV10-2 to TRBJ1-5, with TRBD1 as a possible D gene (5 bases). CDR1 WSHSY and CDR2 SAAADI come from the germline V gene. The CDR3 covers 13 residues. The V and J ends lost 0 bases and 7 bases respectively, with 7 bases between them. This chain's CDR3 is CASSESWGQPQHF. As DNA, the CDR3 is TGCGCCAGCAGTGAGTCCTGGGGGCAGCCCCAGCATTTT.

Comment on this clone: Compared with germline, one end of the junction differs, possibly owing to a read error. This sequence joins TRBV7-7 and TRBJ2-1; 10 bases match TRBD2. This CDR3 is 15 amino acids long. CDR1 and CDR2 (germline): SSHAT, FNYEAQ (reference sequence). CDR3 sequence reads: CASSRTSGADNEQFF. The DNA for the CDR3 is TGTGCTAGCAGCCGAACTAGCGGGGCGGATAATGAGCAGTTCTTC.

The chain joins TRBV7-9 to TRBJ1-2; TRBD1 matches 7 bases. J was trimmed by 5 bases and V by 1 base; bases with no gene match: 4. CDR3 size: 14 residues. The germline V gene has CDR1 SEHNR and CDR2 FQNEAQ (reference sequence). CDR3 residues: CASSLVGGIYGYTF. Written as DNA, the CDR3 is TGTGCCAGCAGCTTAGTAGGGGGCATTTATGGCTACACCTTC.

The V gene is TRBV15, the J gene TRBJ1-5; D call uncertain. The CDR3 loop spans 15 amino acids. V lost 1 base and J lost 2, with 9 bases in between. CDR1 LNHNV and CDR2 YYDKDF come from the germline V gene (reference sequence). CDR3 DNA sequence: TGTGCCACCAGCAGAGGTCGGTGGGGCAATCAGCCCCAGCATTTT. This sequence encodes CATSRGRWGNQPQHF.

This chain links TRBV10-2 with TRBJ1-5, with D uncertain. Looked up from germline, CDR1 is WSHSY and CDR2 is SAAADI. The CDR3 covers 16 residues. V shed 2 bases and J shed 3 bases, with 14 bases lying between them. The CDR3 loop reads CASSEGLRRDNQPQHF. In DNA, the CDR3 is TGCGCCAGCAGTGAGGGGTTACGGAGGGACAATCAGCCCCAGCATTTT.

This sequence joins TRBV6-5 and TRBJ1-5; D remains unclear. Trimming pared 7 bases from V and 0 bases from J, leaving 7 bases between. Germline V lookup: CDR1 MNHEY, CDR2 SVGAGI. The CDR3 sequence is 13 residues long. The CDR3 region is CASTPHSNQPQHF. The CDR3 DNA follows: TGTGCCAGCACCCCCCATAGCAATCAGCCCCAGCATTTT.

The genes are TRBV15 and TRBJ1-5; the D is unclear. V dropped 0 bases and J dropped 7 bases, with 10 bases sitting between them. This CDR3 comprises 14 residues. CDR1 LNHNV and CDR2 YYDKDF come from the germline V gene (reference sequence). The CDR3 DNA follows: TGTGCCACCAGCAGAGATCTAAAGGGACAGCCCCAGCATTTT. Translation: CATSRDLKGQPQHF. Full variable domain (missing parts from reference TRBV15 and TRBJ1-5): DAMVIQNPRYQVTQFGKPVTLSCSQTLNHNVMYWYQQKSSQAPKLLFHYYDKDFNNEADTPDNFQSRRPNTSFCFLDIRSPGLGDTAMYLCATSRDLKGQPQHFGDGTRLSIL.

This chain links TRBV18 with TRBJ1-2; a weak D match, TRBD1 (5 bases). The CDR3 is 15 amino acids. From germline, CDR1 is KGHSH and CDR2 LQKENI. Trimming cost V 3 bases and J 3 bases, with 14 bases left between them. DNA for the CDR3: TGTGCCAGCTCACCTTACCGGGACCGAGACTATGGCTACACCTTC. Translated: CASSPYRDRDYGYTF.